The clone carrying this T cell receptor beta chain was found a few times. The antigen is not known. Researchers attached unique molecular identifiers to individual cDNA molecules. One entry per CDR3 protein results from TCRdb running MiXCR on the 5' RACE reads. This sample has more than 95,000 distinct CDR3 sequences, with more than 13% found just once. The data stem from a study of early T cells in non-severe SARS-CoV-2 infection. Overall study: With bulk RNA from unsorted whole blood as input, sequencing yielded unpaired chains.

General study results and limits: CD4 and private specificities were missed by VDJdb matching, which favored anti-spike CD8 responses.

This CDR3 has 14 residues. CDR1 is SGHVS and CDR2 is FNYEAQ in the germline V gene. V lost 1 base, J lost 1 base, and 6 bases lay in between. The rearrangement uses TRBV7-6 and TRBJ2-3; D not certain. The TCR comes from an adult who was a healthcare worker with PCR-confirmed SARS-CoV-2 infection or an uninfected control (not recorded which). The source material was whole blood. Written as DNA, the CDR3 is TGTGCCAGCAGCTTAGTTTATGGCACAGATACGCAGTATTTT. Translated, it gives CASSLVYGTDTQYF.